This is a list of T cell receptor beta chains from one sample in a study of graft-versus-host responses after intestinal transplantation. These receptors are not linked to any known antigen. Profiled with immunoSEQ multiplex PCR; TCRdb holds only in-frame clones, not every one. This sample has over 80,000 clones, with roughly nine tenths found just once. The sequences come from unstimulated CD4+ T cells sorted from spleen or lymph node cells, collected before transplant. The receptors were sampled from a human donor who was the organ donor for an intestinal transplant. The CDR3 runs from the conserved cysteine through the conserved F or W. A D gene is named only where the DNA matches it firmly. A clone size is listed for some rows: how often the clone was seen (once, few, many), or a class if it is expanded.

.	TRBD2	TRBV28	TRBJ2-7	TGTGCCAGCAGTTTATTTGTCGGGGGGGGGACCTACGAGCAGTACTTC	CASSLFVGGGTYEQYF
.	.	TRBV15	TRBJ1-2	TGTGCCACCTCAACAGGGCCCTATGGCTACACCTTC	CATSTGPYGYTF
.	.	TRBV4-1	TRBJ2-7	TGCGCCAGCAGCCAAGCTGACAGCAGTACCTACGAGCAGTACTTC	CASSQADSSTYEQYF
.	TRBD1	TRBV4-1	TRBJ2-7	TGCGCCAGCAGCCAAGATAAGGGGGCAGGGCAAGCGTACGAGCAGTACTTC	CASSQDKGAGQAYEQYF
few	.	TRBV4-1	TRBJ1-5	TGCGCCAGCAGGGCGGGTAGCAATCAGCCCCAGCATTTT	CASRAGSNQPQHF
.	TRBD1	TRBV19	TRBJ2-7	TGTGCCAGTAGTAGCGGGACAGGGGGCTCCTACGAGCAGTACTTC	CASSSGTGGSYEQYF
once	TRBD1	TRBV6-6	TRBJ1-3	TGTGCCAGCAGCCAGGGACAGCCTTTCTCTGGAAACACCATATATTTT	CASSQGQPFSGNTIYF
.	.	TRBV4-2	TRBJ1-1	TGTGCCACTAAAGACGGGATTTATAACACTGAAGCTTTCTTT	CATKDGIYNTEAFF
.	.	TRBV5-4	TRBJ2-1	TGTGCCAGCAGCGGGGTGACCACACGGGGTTCCTACAATGAGCAGTTCTTC	CASSGVTTRGSYNEQFF
.	.	TRBV29-1	TRBJ1-5	TGCAGCGTTGCGGCAGGGGTGAGCCAGCCCCAGCATTTT	CSVAAGVSQPQHF
.	.	TRBV2	TRBJ2-3	TGTGCCAGCAGTGATGCAGGGAGCACAGATACGCAGTATTTT	CASSDAGSTDTQYF
.	TRBD1	TRBV14	TRBJ1-2	TGTGCCAGCAGCCATGGACAGGGGGGTAGAGGCTACACCTTC	CASSHGQGGRGYTF
few	TRBD2	TRBV7-2	TRBJ2-1	TGTGCCAGCAGCGCCCTAGCGGGGGGGAACAATGAGCAGTTCTTC	CASSALAGGNNEQFF
.	.	TRBV19	TRBJ2-7	TGTGCCACCCGACAGGATCTCAAGCAGTACTTC	CATRQDLKQYF
.	.	TRBV19	TRBJ1-5	TGTGCCAGTAGTATTTCGTGGGCTTTCAGCAATCAGCCCCAGCATTTT	CASSISWAFSNQPQHF
.	.	TRBV18	TRBJ1-1	TGTGCCAGCTCACCAACTGCTACAGGGGAAGCTTTCTTT	CASSPTATGEAFF
.	TRBD1	TRBV19	TRBJ1-1	TGTGCCAGTAGCCCGGGACAGGGGGGACCTGAAGCTTTCTTT	CASSPGQGGPEAFF
.	.	TRBV18	TRBJ1-6	TGTGCCAGCTCACTGAGCTCCTATAATTCACCCCTCCACTTT	CASSLSSYNSPLHF
.	.	TRBV7-3	TRBJ2-5	TGTGCCAGCAGCGCCACAGGGATGGGGACCCAGTACTTC	CASSATGMGTQYF
once	.	TRBV6-6	TRBJ2-6	TGTGCCAGCAGTTACATCCGCTCTGGGGCCAACGTCCTGACTTTC	CASSYIRSGANVLTF
.	.	TRBV6-1	TRBJ1-1	TGTGCCAGCAGTACAGACAGTTCTATGACTGAAGCTTTCTTT	CASSTDSSMTEAFF
.	.	TRBV27	TRBJ2-1	TGTGCCAGCAGTTCCCGCTACAATGAGCAGTTCTTC	CASSSRYNEQFF
.	.	TRBV2	TRBJ2-1	TGTGCCAGCAGTGAAGGGAGGGTTTCCTACAATGAGCAGTTCTTC	CASSEGRVSYNEQFF
.	TRBD2	TRBV9	TRBJ2-6	TGTGCCAGCAGCGATCCTAGCGGAACCTCTCTCTCTGGGGCCAACGTCCTGACTTTC	CASSDPSGTSLSGANVLTF
once	.	TRBV9	TRBJ1-5	TGTGCCAGCAGCGTAGGGGTAGGGGATCAGCCCCAGCATTTT	CASSVGVGDQPQHF
.	.	TRBV4-2	TRBJ1-1	TGTGCCAGCAGCCAAGCGGCTAGGGAGGGAAGCGCTGAAGCTTTCTTT	CASSQAAREGSAEAFF
.	TRBD1	TRBV18	TRBJ2-7	TGTGCCAGCTCACGAAAACAGGGGAACGAGCAGTACTTC	CASSRKQGNEQYF
few	TRBD1	TRBV7-2	TRBJ1-2	TGTGCCAGCAGCTTGACAGGGTACTATGGCTACACCTTC	CASSLTGYYGYTF
.	TRBD1	TRBV4-1	TRBJ1-6	TGCGCCAGCAGCCAAGCGGGACAGCCTAATTCACCCCTCCACTTT	CASSQAGQPNSPLHF
.	TRBD1	TRBV5-1	TRBJ1-2	TGCGCCAGCAGCCGGGGACAGGTCTATGGCTACACCTTC	CASSRGQVYGYTF
.	TRBD2	TRBV4-2	TRBJ2-3	TGTGCCAGCAGCCAAGAGGGACTAGCGGGGGGTCTAAATACGCAGTATTTT	CASSQEGLAGGLNTQYF
.	TRBD1	TRBV29-1	TRBJ1-1	TGCAGCGTTGAGGGGCCAGGGGGCTCAGCTTTCTTT	CSVEGPGGSAFF
.	TRBD1	TRBV2	TRBJ1-5	TGTGCCAGCAGTGGAGGGACAGGGTCTAGGAAGCCCCAGCATTTT	CASSGGTGSRKPQHF
.	TRBD2	TRBV19	TRBJ2-7	TGTGCCAGTACCCGCGGGAGGGGGCAGTCCACCGAGCAGTACTTC	CASTRGRGQSTEQYF
once	.	TRBV5-6	TRBJ1-6	TGTGCCAGCAGCTTGGGTCAGGTTCGGTCCCCCCTCCACTTT	CASSLGQVRSPLHF
.	TRBD1	TRBV11-2	TRBJ1-6	TGTGCCAGCAGCATCGGGACAGGTTTCCACTCCTATAATTCACCCCTCCACTTT	CASSIGTGFHSYNSPLHF
.	TRBD1	TRBV18	TRBJ1-2	TGTGCCAGCTCACAGACAGGGGGTGGCTACACCTTC	CASSQTGGGYTF
.	.	TRBV11-2	TRBJ1-2	TGTGCCAGCAGCCCCATTAGGCAGCCTAGTAACTATGGCTACACCTTC	CASSPIRQPSNYGYTF
.	.	TRBV27	TRBJ2-4	TGTGCCAGCAGTTTCAGTCTCCTAGCCAAAAACATTCAGTACTTC	CASSFSLLAKNIQYF
.	.	TRBV7-9	TRBJ1-4	TGTGCCAGCAGCCGACAACAGTACCACCCAACTAATGAAAAACTGTTTTTT	CASSRQQYHPTNEKLFF
.	.	TRBV11-2	TRBJ1-4	TGTGCCAGCAGCTCGAGGGGGGGAAAACTGTTTTTT	CASSSRGGKLFF
.	.	TRBV18	TRBJ1-1	TGTGCCAGCTCACCCGCAGACAGGAAGAACACTGAAGCTTTCTTT	CASSPADRKNTEAFF
.	.	TRBV6-5	TRBJ1-2	TGTGCCAGCAGTTACTCCCGAACCCAGGGGCGCGGCTACACCTTC	CASSYSRTQGRGYTF
.	TRBD1	TRBV5-6	TRBJ1-2	TGTGCCAGCACCCTTTACCGCGGGGGGACAGGGGGCTTCTATGGCTACACCTTC	CASTLYRGGTGGFYGYTF
.	.	TRBV5-6	TRBJ2-1	TGTGCCAGCAGCTTGGCGTGGGCGGGGGCCTCAGAGCAGTTCTTC	CASSLAWAGASEQFF
.	TRBD1	TRBV11-3	TRBJ2-1	TGTGCCAGCAGCTCTCCTCCGGGACAGGGAGACAATGAGCAGTTCTTC	CASSSPPGQGDNEQFF
.	TRBD1	TRBV11-2	TRBJ2-1	TGTGCCAGCAGCTTCTCAGGGGGCTCGTATGAGCAGTTCTTC	CASSFSGGSYEQFF
.	.	TRBV4-3	TRBJ1-2	TGCGCCAGCAGCCAAGAGGGGGCCTATGGCTACACCTTC	CASSQEGAYGYTF
.	.	TRBV18	TRBJ1-4	TGTGCCAGCTCACCACCTGGGACTTTTAATGAAAAACTGTTTTTT	CASSPPGTFNEKLFF
.	TRBD1	TRBV7-9	TRBJ2-7	TGTGCCAGCAGCTTAAGGGGGCGCTCCTACGAGCAGTACTTC	CASSLRGRSYEQYF
.	.	TRBV5-1	TRBJ2-3	TGCGCCAGCCGACTCCGGGACTTCGTCACAGATACGCAGTATTTT	CASRLRDFVTDTQYF
.	TRBD2	TRBV2	TRBJ2-3	TGTGCCAGCAGTGGCGTGGGACTAGCGGCGACAGATACGCAGTATTTT	CASSGVGLAATDTQYF